This record covers a single T cell receptor (beta chain). Its antigen is unknown. Primers: 60 Vbeta forward and 13 Jbeta reverse. TCRdb's table, derived via immunoSEQ multiplex PCR, lists solely in-frame clones and lacks some. The sample records approximately 200,000 clones, 79% being singletons. The source of the sample is a study of cytomegalovirus exposure and HLA in healthy donors. General study findings and limits: In vitro work confirmed that a few CMV-associated chains recognize CMV antigens.

The CDR3 is made up of 15 amino acids. V was pared by 7 bases and J by 0 bases, with 12 bases between. Germline V CDR1 and CDR2: MNHNS, SASEGT. Sequencing input: PBMCs. The sequence came from a woman aged 30 to 39 in good health and CMV-seropositive. V and J are TRBV6-1 and TRBJ2-2, with unresolved D. As DNA, the CDR3 is TGTGCCAGCAAGATGCAGGCTGCGAACACCGGGGAGCTGTTTTTT. This gives the protein CASKMQAANTGELFF.